This TCR beta chain was recorded in a study of somatic mutations in cytotoxic T cells in rheumatoid arthritis. Study background: T-cell populations stained with V beta antibodies were in some cases flow-sorted at nearly 100% purity, including V beta1+ cells that were sequenced for TCRB.

The table came from immunoSEQ multiplex PCR; TCRdb's copy has only in-frame clones and leaves some out. The data hold approximately 30,000 clones, with more than 75% observed a single time. Per the germline V gene, CDR1 is SEHNR and CDR2 is FQNEAQ (reference sequence). The CDR3 is made up of 11 amino acids. V was trimmed by 5 bases and J by 2 bases, leaving 1 base between them. Study outcomes and limitations: Levels of CD8+ T-cell clonality in rheumatoid arthritis patients were statistically indistinguishable from those seen in age-matched healthy controls, with no significant difference. In the expanded CD8+ clones, the antigen targets remained unknown.

The sample holds a few counts of this clone. Its specificity is unknown. Positive magnetic bead selection was used to isolate CD4+ and CD8+ cells; purity was checked by flow cytometry. The specimen sequenced was CD8+ T cells sorted from blood. The sequence came from a man aged 45-60 years in good health. V gene TRBV7-9 combines with J gene TRBJ2-1; D call uncertain. The CDR3 nucleotides are TGTGCCAGCAGCGCCTACAATGAGCAGTTCTTC. Its translation: CASSAYNEQFF.